The rows below give T cell receptor beta chains drawn from one sample of a study of persistence of HIV-infected CD4 T cells. No antigen has been identified for these receptors. Using immunoSEQ multiplex PCR, the repertoire was profiled, and TCRdb retains in-frame clones only, with some absent. The table lists around 35,000 clones, 75% to 90% of them singletons. The sequences come from CD4+ T cells sorted from PBMCs after roughly 20-hour stimulation, collected from a patient who received antiretroviral therapy. These receptors all come from an adult man with HIV who was CMV-seropositive. Both conserved end residues are part of each CDR3. The D gene is left open where the match is weak. Part of the rows lack a size; the others show once, few, many or a class for expanded clones.

v_call	d_call	j_call	clone_size	cdr3_nt	cdr3_aa
TRBV6-5	.	TRBJ1-5	few	TGTGCCAGCAGTTACCGCAGGGATAGCAATCAGCCCCAGCATTTT	CASSYRRDSNQPQHF
TRBV3-1/TRBV3-2	.	TRBJ1-4	once	TGTGCCAGCAGCCGAGGGGTACTTAATGAAAAACTGTTTTTT	CASSRGVLNEKLFF
TRBV14	.	TRBJ1-3	.	TGTGCCAGCAGCGTAAGAGAAGTCTTTTCTGGAAACACCATATATTTT	CASSVREVFSGNTIYF
TRBV3-1/TRBV3-2	.	TRBJ2-1	.	TGTGCCAGCAGCCAAGTTACCGACGAGCAGTTCTTC	CASSQVTDEQFF
TRBV7-2	TRBD1	TRBJ2-7	.	TGTGCCAGCAGTCCCGGGACAGGGGGGATTAAAAAGTACTTC	CASSPGTGGIKKYF
TRBV5-1	TRBD1	TRBJ1-1	.	TGCGCCAGCGCCCCCGGCGACAGGGTTGGTGAAGCTTTCTTT	CASAPGDRVGEAFF
TRBV6-1	.	TRBJ1-6	.	TGTGCCAGCAGTTATCTCGGGGGAAATTCACCCCTCCACTTT	CASSYLGGNSPLHF
TRBV5-1	.	TRBJ1-6	.	TGCGCCAGCAGCTTGGGGAGCGATTTAGTTAATTCACCCCTCCACTTT	CASSLGSDLVNSPLHF
TRBV18	.	TRBJ1-6	.	TGTGCCAGCTCACCGAGGGATAACGCTGGTTCACCCCTCCACTTT	CASSPRDNAGSPLHF
TRBV18	.	TRBJ2-5	.	TGTGCCAGCTCACTCTACGGACCACAAGAGACCCAGTACTTC	CASSLYGPQETQYF
TRBV28	.	TRBJ2-2	.	TGTGCCAGCAGTTTATACGCGCGTTTATTGGGCAGAGAGGATTTCTACACCGGGGAGCTGTTTTTT	CASSLYARLLGREDFYTGELFF
TRBV5-1	.	TRBJ1-4	.	TGCGCCAGCAGCTACGACAGTCTAAATGAAAAACTGTTTTTT	CASSYDSLNEKLFF
TRBV10-3	.	TRBJ2-2	.	TGTGCCATCAGTGGGGCAGGACCCACCGGGGAGCTGTTTTTT	CAISGAGPTGELFF
TRBV5-1	TRBD2	TRBJ2-7	.	TGCGCCAGCAGCTTACTAGCGGGGGACTCCTACGAGCAGTACTTC	CASSLLAGDSYEQYF
TRBV9	.	TRBJ2-1	.	TGTGCCAGCAGCGTAGGAGTGGGGGGCCTGGGGAATGAGCAGTTCTTC	CASSVGVGGLGNEQFF
TRBV20-1	.	TRBJ2-7	.	TGCAGTGCCGCTACCTCCTACGAGCAGTACTTC	CSAATSYEQYF
TRBV29-1	.	TRBJ1-2	.	TGCAGCGTTGGGGGGGCAGACCACTATGGCTACACCTTC	CSVGGADHYGYTF
TRBV30	TRBD1	TRBJ2-1	.	TGTGCCTGGAGTCCCAGACAGGGCAATGAGCAGTTCTTC	CAWSPRQGNEQFF
TRBV6-5	TRBD1	TRBJ1-5	once	TGTGCCAGCAGCAGGACAGGGGGCGGCAATCAGCCCCAGCATTTT	CASSRTGGGNQPQHF
TRBV7-9	TRBD2	TRBJ2-3	once	TGTGCCAGCAGATCCACTAGCGGGGGGGGCACAGATACGCAGTATTTT	CASRSTSGGGTDTQYF
TRBV7-9	TRBD1	TRBJ2-1	.	TGTGCCAGCAGCTCAGGGGGCAATGAGCAGTTCTTC	CASSSGGNEQFF
TRBV2	.	TRBJ1-1	.	TGTGCCAGCAGGGAAAATCGACAGGTCGGCACTGAAGCTTTCTTT	CASRENRQVGTEAFF
TRBV19	.	TRBJ2-4	.	TGTGCCAGTAGTATCTCAGGGGTTAACGGTGTAGCCAAAAACATTCAGTACTTC	CASSISGVNGVAKNIQYF
TRBV5-5	.	TRBJ2-3	.	TGTGCCAGCAGCTTAACGGAGAAAGTGGTATCAGATACGCAGTATTTT	CASSLTEKVVSDTQYF
TRBV14	.	TRBJ2-2	.	TGTGCCAGCAGCCAGGTGACGAAGAGGGGTCGTAACACCGGGGAGCTGTTTTTT	CASSQVTKRGRNTGELFF
TRBV6-5	.	TRBJ1-6	.	TGTGCCAGCGATCGGGGGGATACCTATAATTCACCCCTCCACTTT	CASDRGDTYNSPLHF
TRBV6-5	.	TRBJ2-7	.	TGTGCCAGCAACTTATCGGGCTACGAGCAGTACTTC	CASNLSGYEQYF
TRBV18	.	TRBJ1-3	.	TGTGCCAGCTCACCATACACGGAGGCTGGAAACACCATATATTTT	CASSPYTEAGNTIYF
TRBV6-2/TRBV6-3	.	TRBJ1-1	.	TGTGCCAGCAGTCTTTTCCTTGGCGCTGAAGCTTTCTTT	CASSLFLGAEAFF
TRBV7-9	.	TRBJ1-6	few	TGTGCCAGCAGCTCTGACAGGAATTCACCCCTCCACTTT	CASSSDRNSPLHF
TRBV19	.	TRBJ2-2	.	TGTGCCAGTAGTATAGGGGGCCGGAACGGGGAGCTGTTTTTT	CASSIGGRNGELFF
TRBV28	TRBD1	TRBJ1-1	.	TGTGCCAGCAGTCCCCGGACAGGGGGCGGTAGGGCTTTCTTT	CASSPRTGGGRAFF
TRBV19	.	TRBJ1-3	.	TGTGCCAGTACGCGAATCTCTGGAAACACCATATATTTT	CASTRISGNTIYF
TRBV27	.	TRBJ1-1	.	TGTGCCAGCAGTTTGTCGGGGATAGTTGGGACTGAAGCTTTCTTT	CASSLSGIVGTEAFF
TRBV7-2	.	TRBJ1-5	.	TGTGCCAGCAGCTTAGACCCGAGAAATCAGCCCCAGCATTTT	CASSLDPRNQPQHF
TRBV7-2	.	TRBJ1-1	.	TGTGCCAGCAGCTTAGGGTCGAACACTGAAGCTTTCTTT	CASSLGSNTEAFF
TRBV5-6	.	TRBJ1-1	.	TGTGCCAGCATGGGACTCCTGAACACTGAAGCTTTCTTT	CASMGLLNTEAFF
TRBV15	.	TRBJ1-3	.	TGTGCCACCAGCAGGGATCTAGGAAACACCATATATTTT	CATSRDLGNTIYF
TRBV5-1	.	TRBJ1-2	.	TGCGCCAGCAAATTGACGGAAAGGGATGGCTACACCTTC	CASKLTERDGYTF
TRBV24-1	.	TRBJ2-3	.	TGTGCCACCAGCCAGGGCACAGATACGCAGTATTTT	CATSQGTDTQYF
TRBV19	.	TRBJ2-7	.	TGTGCCAGTAAATTCACGAACTCCTACGAGCAGTACTTC	CASKFTNSYEQYF
TRBV18	.	TRBJ2-2	.	TGTGCCAGCTCACAACCGGGACTTCGCACCGGGGAGCTGTTTTTT	CASSQPGLRTGELFF
TRBV6-5	.	TRBJ2-7	.	TGTGCCAGCCGGGAACAGACTAGTATCGCCTACGAGCAGTACTTC	CASREQTSIAYEQYF
TRBV7-8	.	TRBJ1-6	.	TGTGCCAGCAGCCTTTTACAGGGAGGGGATTCACCCCTCCACTTT	CASSLLQGGDSPLHF
TRBV4-1	TRBD1	TRBJ1-4	.	TGCGCCAGCAGCCAACTAAAGGGACAGGGGGCGTCACAACTGTTTTTT	CASSQLKGQGASQLFF
TRBV9	TRBD1	TRBJ1-5	.	TGTGCCAGCAGCTCCCAGGGGACAGGGAATCAGCCCCAGCATTTT	CASSSQGTGNQPQHF
TRBV3-1/TRBV3-2	TRBD1	TRBJ2-6	.	TGTGCCAGCAGCGCAAAACCCGGGACAGGATTCTCTGGGGCCAACGTCCTGACTTTC	CASSAKPGTGFSGANVLTF
TRBV6-5	TRBD1	TRBJ1-6	.	TGTGCCAGCAGTCTTATAGGGACAGATAATTCACCCCTCCACTTT	CASSLIGTDNSPLHF